The present T cell receptor (beta chain) was sequenced within a study of CD8+CD57+ T cells in acquired aplastic anemia. Study as a whole: DNA recovered from sorted CD4+ and CD8+ cells had a mean of around 3.2 ug.

General study points: Researchers reported that CD8+ Simpson's diversity was not significantly different in patients versus controls.

TCR beta VDJ combinations and CDR3 sequences were profiled from genomic DNA. Using its own MiXCR run on the reads, TCRdb lists one record per CDR3 protein. Seen here are around 430,000 distinct CDR3 sequences, roughly 34% observed once, and the top ten hold under 0.95%. In patients chosen for sequencing, flow cytometry had shown CD8+CD57+ cell expansion. With no exception, the patients had severe acquired aplastic anemia. For this clonotype: Its antigen is as yet unknown.

The sequence was obtained from a human donor with aplastic anemia. The material sequenced was sorted CD4+, CD8+, or CD8+CD57+ T cells (not recorded which) from PBMCs.

The CDR3 DNA reads TGTGCCAGCAGCTTGTGGGGCGGCACAGATACGCAGTATTTT. It specifies CASSLWGGTDTQYF. The gene calls are TRBV7-3 and TRBJ2-3; perhaps TRBD1 as D (5 bases). The V end lost 3 bases, the J end lost 1 base, and 8 bases lay between the germline ends. CDR1 and CDR2 (germline): SGHTA, FQGTGA. This CDR3 comprises 14 residues.